Sequencing of this T cell receptor beta chain was carried out in a study of shared clonotypes between healthy human individuals. Study-wide findings and caveats: Sharing across several donors was seen in 5% to 5.5% of naive CD4 clonotypes. A small donor pool kept down the genetic and exposure-history diversity that was represented.

About this clone itself: What it recognizes is unknown.

Generated by immunoSEQ multiplex PCR, the TCRdb table keeps only in-frame clones and is missing some. This table holds some 2,000,000 clones, around 95% found once. Germline CDR1 and CDR2: MRHNA and SNTAGT. V was trimmed by 8 bases and J by 6 bases, leaving 10 bases between them. The CDR3 has 11 residues. The sequence was collected from a man between 18 and 35 years old in good health. V usage is TRBV6-4 and J usage is TRBJ1-2; weak D call: TRBD1 (5 bases). The sequenced sample was naive CD4+ T cells sorted from blood. Regarding subset: CD45RA+ positively selected. CDR3 region: CASQVGDGYTF. For the CDR3, the DNA is TGTGCCAGCCAGGTGGGGGATGGCTACACCTTC.